This TCR beta chain was retrieved from a study of T cell responses to AZD1222 COVID-19 vaccine. Study results and limitations: CD4 TCRs covered the whole spike, strongest at regions 160-218 and 743-854. Clonal diversity may have been underestimated in mostly white British donors. Spike-specific TCR breadth and depth both grew after two AZD1222 doses.

TCRdb's table, derived via immunoSEQ multiplex PCR, lists solely in-frame clones and lacks some. This table holds around 170,000 clones, around 93% found once. Germline V lookup: CDR1 MDHEN, CDR2 SYDVKM. Trimming removed 2 bases at V and 4 bases at J, with 9 bases between. This CDR3 region has 13 residues. As regards this clone: No antigen is known for it.

The sample here was peripheral blood, taken on day 0 of AZD1222 vaccination. The chain uses TRBV28 and TRBJ2-7; D is undetermined. The TCR sequence derives from an adult in good health. The DNA for the CDR3 is TGTGCCAGCAGTTTAGATCAGACTTACGAGCAGTACTTC. The encoded protein is CASSLDQTYEQYF.